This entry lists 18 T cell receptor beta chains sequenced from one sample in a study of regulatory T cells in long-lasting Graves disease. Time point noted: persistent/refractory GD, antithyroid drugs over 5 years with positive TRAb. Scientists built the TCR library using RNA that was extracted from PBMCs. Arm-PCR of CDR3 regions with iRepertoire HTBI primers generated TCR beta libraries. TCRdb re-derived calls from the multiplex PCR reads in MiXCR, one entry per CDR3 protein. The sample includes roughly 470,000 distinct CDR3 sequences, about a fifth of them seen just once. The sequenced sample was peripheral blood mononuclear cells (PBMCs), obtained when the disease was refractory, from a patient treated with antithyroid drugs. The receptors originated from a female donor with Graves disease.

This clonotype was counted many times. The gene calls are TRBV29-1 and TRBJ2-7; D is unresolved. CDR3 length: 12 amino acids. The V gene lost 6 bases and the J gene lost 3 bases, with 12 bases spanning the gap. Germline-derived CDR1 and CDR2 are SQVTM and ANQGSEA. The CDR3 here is CSVRVGGYEQYF. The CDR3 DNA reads TGCAGCGTCCGAGTTGGCGGCTACGAGCAGTACTTC.

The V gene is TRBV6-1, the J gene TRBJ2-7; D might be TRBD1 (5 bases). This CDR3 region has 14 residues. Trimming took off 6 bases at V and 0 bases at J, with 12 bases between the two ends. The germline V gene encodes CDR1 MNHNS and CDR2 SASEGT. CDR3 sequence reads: CASRYSGSSYEQYF. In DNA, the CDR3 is TGTGCCAGCAGATACTCAGGGTCCTCCTACGAGCAGTACTTC.

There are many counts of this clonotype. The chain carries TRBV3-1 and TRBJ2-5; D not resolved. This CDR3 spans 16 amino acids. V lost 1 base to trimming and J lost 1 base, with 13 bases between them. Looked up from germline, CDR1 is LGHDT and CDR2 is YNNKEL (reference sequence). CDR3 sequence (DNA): TGTGCCAGCAGCCAAGGCCCGGCAGTCGGCCAAGAGACCCAGTACTTC. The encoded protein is CASSQGPAVGQETQYF.

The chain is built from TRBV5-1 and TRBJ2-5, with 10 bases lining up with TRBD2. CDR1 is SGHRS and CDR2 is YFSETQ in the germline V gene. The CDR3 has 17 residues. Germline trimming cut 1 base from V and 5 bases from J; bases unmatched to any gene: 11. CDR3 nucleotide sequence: TGCGCCAGCAGCTTGCCGGCTAGCGGGAGACTAAGGGAGACCCAGTACTTC. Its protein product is CASSLPASGRLRETQYF.

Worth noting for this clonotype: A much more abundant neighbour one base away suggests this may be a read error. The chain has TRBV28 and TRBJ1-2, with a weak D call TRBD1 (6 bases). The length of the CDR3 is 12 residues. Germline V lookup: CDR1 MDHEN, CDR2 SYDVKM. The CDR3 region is CASRIQGRGHTF. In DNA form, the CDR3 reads TGTGCCAGCCGAATACAGGGACGTGGCCACACCTTC.

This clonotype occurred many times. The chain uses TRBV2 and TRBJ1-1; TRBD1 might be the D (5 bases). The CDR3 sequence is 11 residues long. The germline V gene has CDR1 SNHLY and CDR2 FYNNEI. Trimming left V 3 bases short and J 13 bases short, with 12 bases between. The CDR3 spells CASSEGPQGFF. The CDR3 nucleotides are TGTGCCAGCAGTGAGGGACCCCAAGGTTTCTTT.

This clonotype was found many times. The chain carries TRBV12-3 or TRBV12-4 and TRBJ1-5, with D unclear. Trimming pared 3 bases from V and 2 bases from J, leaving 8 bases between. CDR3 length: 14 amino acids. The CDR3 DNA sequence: TGTGCCAGCAGTTTGTCCTTTCGCAATCAGCCCCAGCATTTT. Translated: CASSLSFRNQPQHF.

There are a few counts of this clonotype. The CDR3 spells CASLKRDSGYTF. The DNA for the CDR3 is TGTGCCAGCTTAAAACGGGACAGCGGCTACACCTTC. V usage is TRBV2 and J usage is TRBJ1-2; 7 nucleotides align to TRBD1. Germline CDR1 is SNHLY and CDR2 is FYNNEI. The CDR3 spans 12 residues. The junction had 8 bases not matched to a gene; V was cut back by 8 bases and J by 8 bases.

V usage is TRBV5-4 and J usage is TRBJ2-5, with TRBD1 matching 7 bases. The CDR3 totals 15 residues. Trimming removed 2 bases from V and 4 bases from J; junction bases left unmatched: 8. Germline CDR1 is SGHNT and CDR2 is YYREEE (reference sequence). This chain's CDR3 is CASSFPGAGGETQYF. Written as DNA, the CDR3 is TGTGCCAGCAGCTTTCCTGGAGCAGGGGGAGAGACCCAGTACTTC. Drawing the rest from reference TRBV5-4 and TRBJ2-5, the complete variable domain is ETGVTQSPTHLIKTRGQQVTLRCSSQSGHNTVSWYQQALGQGPQFIFQYYREEENGRGNFPPRFSGLQFPNYSSELNVNALELDDSALYLCASSFPGAGGETQYFGPGTRLLVL.

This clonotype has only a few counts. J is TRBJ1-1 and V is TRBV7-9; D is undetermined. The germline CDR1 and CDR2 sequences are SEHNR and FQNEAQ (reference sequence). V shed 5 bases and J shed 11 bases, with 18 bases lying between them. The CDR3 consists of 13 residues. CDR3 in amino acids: CASSAPNRGSAFF. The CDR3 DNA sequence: TGTGCCAGCAGCGCGCCAAACCGTGGATCGGCTTTCTTT.

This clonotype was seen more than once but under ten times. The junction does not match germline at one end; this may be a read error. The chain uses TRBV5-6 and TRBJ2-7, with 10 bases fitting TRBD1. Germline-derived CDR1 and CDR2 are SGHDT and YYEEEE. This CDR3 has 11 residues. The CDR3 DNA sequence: TGTGCCAGCAGCCTGGACAGGGGGGTAGACTTC. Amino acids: CASSLDRGVDF.

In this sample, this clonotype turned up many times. CDR3 nucleotide sequence: TGTGCCAGCAAAGGACTAGCGGGAGGCAAGACCCAGTACTTC. Translation gives CASKGLAGGKTQYF. The chain joins TRBV27 to TRBJ2-5; 14 nucleotides line up with TRBD2. After removal of 7 bases from V and 6 bases from J, the junction contained 4 bases not matched to a gene. CDR1 is MNHEY and CDR2 is SMNVEV in the germline V gene (reference sequence). CDR3 size: 14 residues.

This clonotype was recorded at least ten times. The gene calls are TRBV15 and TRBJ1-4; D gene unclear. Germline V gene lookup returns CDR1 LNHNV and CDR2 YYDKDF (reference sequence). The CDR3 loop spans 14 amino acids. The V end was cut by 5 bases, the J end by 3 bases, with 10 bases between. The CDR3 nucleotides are TGTGCCACCAGCCGTCGGACGGCTAATGAAAAACTGTTTTTT. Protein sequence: CATSRRTANEKLFF.

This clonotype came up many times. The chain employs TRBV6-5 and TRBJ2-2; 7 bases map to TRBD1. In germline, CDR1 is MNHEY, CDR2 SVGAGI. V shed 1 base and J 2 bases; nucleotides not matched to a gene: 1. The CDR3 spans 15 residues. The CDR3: CASSYWDSNTGELFF. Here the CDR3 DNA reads TGTGCCAGCAGTTACTGGGACAGTAACACCGGGGAGCTGTTTTTT.

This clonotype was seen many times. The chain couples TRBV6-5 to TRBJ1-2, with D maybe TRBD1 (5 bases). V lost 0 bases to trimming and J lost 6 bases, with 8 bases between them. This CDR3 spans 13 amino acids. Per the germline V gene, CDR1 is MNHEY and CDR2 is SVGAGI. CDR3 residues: CASSYSGDNGYTF. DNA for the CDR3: TGTGCCAGCAGTTACTCAGGGGATAATGGCTACACCTTC.

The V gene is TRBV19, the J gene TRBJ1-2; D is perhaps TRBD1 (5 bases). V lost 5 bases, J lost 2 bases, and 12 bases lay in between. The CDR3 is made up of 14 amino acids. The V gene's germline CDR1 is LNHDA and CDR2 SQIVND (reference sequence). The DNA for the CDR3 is TGTGCCAGTAGTTTGCGCAGGGAGAACTATGGCTACACCTTC. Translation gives CASSLRRENYGYTF. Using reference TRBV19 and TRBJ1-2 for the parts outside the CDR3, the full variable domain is DGGITQSPKYLFRKEGQNVTLSCEQNLNHDAMYWYRQDPGQGLRLIYYSQIVNDFQKGDIAEGYSVSREKKESFPLTVTSAQKNPTAFYLCASSLRRENYGYTFGSGTRLTVV.

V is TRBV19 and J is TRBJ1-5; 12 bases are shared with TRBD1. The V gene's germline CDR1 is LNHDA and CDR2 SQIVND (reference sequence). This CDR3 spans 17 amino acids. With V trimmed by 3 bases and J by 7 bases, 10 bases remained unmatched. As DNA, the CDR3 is TGTGCCAGTAGTATCGTACCGGGACAGGGGGCAAGGCAGCCCCAGCATTTT. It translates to CASSIVPGQGARQPQHF.

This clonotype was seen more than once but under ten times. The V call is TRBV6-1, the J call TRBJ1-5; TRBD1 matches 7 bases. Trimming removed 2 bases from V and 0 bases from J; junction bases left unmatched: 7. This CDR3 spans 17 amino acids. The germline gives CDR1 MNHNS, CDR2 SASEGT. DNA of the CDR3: TGTGCCAGCAGTGAATGGGGAGGGACAGATAGCAATCAGCCCCAGCATTTT. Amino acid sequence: CASSEWGGTDSNQPQHF.